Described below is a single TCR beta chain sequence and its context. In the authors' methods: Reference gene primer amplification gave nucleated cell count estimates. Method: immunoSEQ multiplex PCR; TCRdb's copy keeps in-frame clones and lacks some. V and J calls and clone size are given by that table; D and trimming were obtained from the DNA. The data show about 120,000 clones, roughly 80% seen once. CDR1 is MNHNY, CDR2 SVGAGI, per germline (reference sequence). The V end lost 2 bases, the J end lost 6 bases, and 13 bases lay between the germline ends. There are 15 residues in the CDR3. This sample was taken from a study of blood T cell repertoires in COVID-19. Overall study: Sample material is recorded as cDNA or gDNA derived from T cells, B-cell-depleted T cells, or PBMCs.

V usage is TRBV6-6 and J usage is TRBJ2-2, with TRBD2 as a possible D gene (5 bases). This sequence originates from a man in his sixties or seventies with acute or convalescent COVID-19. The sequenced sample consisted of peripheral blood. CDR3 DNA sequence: TGTGCCAGCAGTTACCAACCTTCCGGGGCCGGGGAGCTGTTTTTT. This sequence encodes CASSYQPSGAGELFF.